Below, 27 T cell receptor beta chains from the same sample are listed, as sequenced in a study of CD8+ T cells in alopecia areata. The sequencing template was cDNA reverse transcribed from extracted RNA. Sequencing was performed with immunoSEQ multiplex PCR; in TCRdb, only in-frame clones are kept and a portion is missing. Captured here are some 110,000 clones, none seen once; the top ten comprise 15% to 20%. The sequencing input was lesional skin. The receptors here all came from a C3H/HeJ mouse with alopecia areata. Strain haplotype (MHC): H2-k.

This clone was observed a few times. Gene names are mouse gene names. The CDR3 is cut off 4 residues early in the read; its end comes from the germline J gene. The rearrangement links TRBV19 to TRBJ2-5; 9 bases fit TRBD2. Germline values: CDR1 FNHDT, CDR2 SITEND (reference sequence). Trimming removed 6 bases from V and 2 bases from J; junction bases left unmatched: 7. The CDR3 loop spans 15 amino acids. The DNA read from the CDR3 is TGTGCCAGCACCCCTGACTGGGGGCTCCAAGAC. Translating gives CASTPDWGLQD. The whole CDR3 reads CASTPDWGLQDTQYF.

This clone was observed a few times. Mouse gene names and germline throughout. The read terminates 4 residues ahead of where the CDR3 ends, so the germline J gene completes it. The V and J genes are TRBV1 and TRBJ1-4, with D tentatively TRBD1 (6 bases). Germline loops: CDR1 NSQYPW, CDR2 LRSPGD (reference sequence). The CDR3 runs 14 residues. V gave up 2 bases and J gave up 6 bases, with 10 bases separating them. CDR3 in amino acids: CTCSARDNHERLFF. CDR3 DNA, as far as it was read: TGCACCTGCAGTGCACGGGACAACCACGAA.

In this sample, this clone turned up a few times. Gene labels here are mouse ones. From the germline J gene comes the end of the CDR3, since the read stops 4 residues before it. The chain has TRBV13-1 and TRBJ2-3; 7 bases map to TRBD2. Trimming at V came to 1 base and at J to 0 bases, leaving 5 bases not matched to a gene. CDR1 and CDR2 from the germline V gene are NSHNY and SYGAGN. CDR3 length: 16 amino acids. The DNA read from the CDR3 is TGTGCCAGCAGTGATTGGGGGGAAACTAGTGCAGAA. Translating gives CASSDWGETSAE. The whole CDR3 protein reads CASSDWGETSAETLYF.

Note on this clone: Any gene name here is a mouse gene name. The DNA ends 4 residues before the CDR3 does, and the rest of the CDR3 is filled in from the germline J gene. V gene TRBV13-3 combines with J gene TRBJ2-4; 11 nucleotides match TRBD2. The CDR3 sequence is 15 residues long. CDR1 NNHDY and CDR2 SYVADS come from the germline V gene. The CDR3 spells CASSTPDWGENTLYF. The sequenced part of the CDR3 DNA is TGTGCCAGCAGTACCCCGGACTGGGGGGAAAAC. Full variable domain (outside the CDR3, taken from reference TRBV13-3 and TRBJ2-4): EAAVTQSPRSKVAVTGGKVTLSCHQTNNHDYMYWYRQDTGHGLRLIHYSYVADSTEKGDIPDGYKASRPSQENFSLILELASLSQTAVYFCASSTPDWGENTLYFGAGTRLSVL.

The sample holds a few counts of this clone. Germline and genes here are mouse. The sequenced CDR3 bases are TGTGCCAGCAGTTTCAGGGGCAACCAAGAC. Translation gives CASSFRGNQD. The entire CDR3 sequence reads CASSFRGNQDTQYF. The chain employs TRBV13-3 and TRBJ2-5, with a possible D match to TRBD1 (6 bases). With the read ending 4 residues before the CDR3 end, the germline J gene is used to fill in that end. Trimming took off 4 bases at V and 0 bases at J, with 9 bases between the two ends. Germline-derived CDR1 and CDR2 are NNHDY and SYVADS. The CDR3 totals 14 residues.

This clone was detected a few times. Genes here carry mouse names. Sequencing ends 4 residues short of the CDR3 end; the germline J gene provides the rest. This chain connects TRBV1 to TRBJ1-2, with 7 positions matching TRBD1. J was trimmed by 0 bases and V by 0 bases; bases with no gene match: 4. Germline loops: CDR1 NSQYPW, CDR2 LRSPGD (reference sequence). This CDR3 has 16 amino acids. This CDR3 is CTCSADQGTANSDYTF. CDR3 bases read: TGCACCTGCAGTGCAGATCAGGGGACAGCAAACTCC.

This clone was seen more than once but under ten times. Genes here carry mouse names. Incomplete CDR3 DNA: TGTGCCAGCAGTCATCCGGGACAGGGGGCCTAT. Its translation: CASSHPGQGAY. The complete CDR3 protein is CASSHPGQGAYEQYF. This chain connects TRBV14 to TRBJ2-7; TRBD1 matches 11 bases. The read gets to within 4 residues of the CDR3 end, and the germline J gene fills in the rest. Trimming removed 4 bases from V and 2 bases from J; junction bases left unmatched: 5. The CDR3 covers 15 residues. The germline V gene has CDR1 SGHDT and CDR2 FRDEAV.

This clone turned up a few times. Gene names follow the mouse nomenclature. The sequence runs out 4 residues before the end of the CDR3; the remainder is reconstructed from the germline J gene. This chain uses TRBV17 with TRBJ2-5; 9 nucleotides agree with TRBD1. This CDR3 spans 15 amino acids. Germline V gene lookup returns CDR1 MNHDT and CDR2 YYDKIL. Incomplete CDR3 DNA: TGTGCTAGCAGTCCCGGGACAGGGAAAGGGGAC. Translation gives CASSPGTGKGD. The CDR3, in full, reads CASSPGTGKGDTQYF.

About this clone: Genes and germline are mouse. CDR3 protein: CASSMILGGQDTQYF. The CDR3 DNA, read in part, is TGTGCCAGCAGTATGATACTGGGGGGCCAAGAC. The chain couples TRBV19 to TRBJ2-5; TRBD2 agrees at 9 bases. Sequencing ends 4 residues short of the CDR3 end; the germline J gene provides the rest. V shed 2 bases and J 2 bases; nucleotides not matched to a gene: 3. The germline V gene encodes CDR1 FNHDT and CDR2 SITEND (reference sequence). The length of the CDR3 is 15 residues. Full variable domain (rest looked up from reference TRBV19 and TRBJ2-5): GGIITQTPKFLIGQEGQKLTLKCQQNFNHDTMYWYRQDSGKGLRLIYYSITENDLQKGDLSEGYDASREKKSSFSLTVTSAQKNEMAVFLCASSMILGGQDTQYFGPGTRLLVL.

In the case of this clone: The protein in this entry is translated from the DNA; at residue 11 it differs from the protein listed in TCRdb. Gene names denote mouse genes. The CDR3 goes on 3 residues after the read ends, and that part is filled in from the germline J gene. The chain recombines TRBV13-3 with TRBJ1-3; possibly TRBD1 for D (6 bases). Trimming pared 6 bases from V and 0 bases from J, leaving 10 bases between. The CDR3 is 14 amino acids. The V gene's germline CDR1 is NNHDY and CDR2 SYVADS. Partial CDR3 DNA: TGTGCCAGCATCGGGGGGCTTTCTGGAAATACG. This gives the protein CASIGGLSGNT. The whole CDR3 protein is CASIGGLSGNTLYF.

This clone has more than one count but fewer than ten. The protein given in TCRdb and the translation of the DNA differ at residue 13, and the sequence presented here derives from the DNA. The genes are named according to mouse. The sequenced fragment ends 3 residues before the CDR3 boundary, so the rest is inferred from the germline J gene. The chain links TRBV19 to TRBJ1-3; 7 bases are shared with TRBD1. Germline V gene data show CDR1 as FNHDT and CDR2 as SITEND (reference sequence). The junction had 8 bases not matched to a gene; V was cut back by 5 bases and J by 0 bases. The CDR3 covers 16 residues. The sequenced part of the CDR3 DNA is TGTGCCAGCAGCATCCGGGACAGCCCTTCTGGAAATACG. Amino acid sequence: CASSIRDSPSGNT. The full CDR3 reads CASSIRDSPSGNTLYF. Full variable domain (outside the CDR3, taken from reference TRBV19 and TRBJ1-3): GGIITQTPKFLIGQEGQKLTLKCQQNFNHDTMYWYRQDSGKGLRLIYYSITENDLQKGDLSEGYDASREKKSSFSLTVTSAQKNEMAVFLCASSIRDSPSGNTLYFGEGSRLIVV.

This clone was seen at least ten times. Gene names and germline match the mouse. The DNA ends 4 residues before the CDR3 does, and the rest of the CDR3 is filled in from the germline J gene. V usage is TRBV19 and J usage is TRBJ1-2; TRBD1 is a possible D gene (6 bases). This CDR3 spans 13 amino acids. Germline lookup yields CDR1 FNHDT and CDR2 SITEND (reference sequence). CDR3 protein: CASSILGGRDYTF. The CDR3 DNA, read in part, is TGTGCCAGCAGTATACTGGGGGGGCGC.

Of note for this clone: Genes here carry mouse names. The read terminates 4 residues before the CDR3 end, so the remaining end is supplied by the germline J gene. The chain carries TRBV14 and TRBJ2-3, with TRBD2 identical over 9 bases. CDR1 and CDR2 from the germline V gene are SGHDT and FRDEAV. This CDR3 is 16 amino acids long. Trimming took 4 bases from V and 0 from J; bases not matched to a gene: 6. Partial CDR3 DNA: TGTGCCAGCAGTCCCGGGACTGGGTCTAGTGCAGAA. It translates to CASSPGTGSSAE. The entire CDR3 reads CASSPGTGSSAETLYF. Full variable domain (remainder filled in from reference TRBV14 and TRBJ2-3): EAGVTQSPRYAVLQEGQAVSFWCDPISGHDTLYWYQQPRDQGPQLLVYFRDEAVIDNSQLPSDRFSAVRPKGTNSTLKIQSAKQGDTATYLCASSPGTGSSAETLYFGSGTRLTVL.

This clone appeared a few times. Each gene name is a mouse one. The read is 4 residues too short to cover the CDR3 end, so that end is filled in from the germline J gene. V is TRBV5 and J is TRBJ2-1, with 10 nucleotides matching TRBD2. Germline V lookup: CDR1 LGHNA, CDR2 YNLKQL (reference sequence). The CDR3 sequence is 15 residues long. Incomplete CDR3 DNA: TGTGCCAGCAGCCAAGACCTGGGGGGGCGTACT. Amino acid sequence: CASSQDLGGRT. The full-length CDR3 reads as CASSQDLGGRTEQFF.

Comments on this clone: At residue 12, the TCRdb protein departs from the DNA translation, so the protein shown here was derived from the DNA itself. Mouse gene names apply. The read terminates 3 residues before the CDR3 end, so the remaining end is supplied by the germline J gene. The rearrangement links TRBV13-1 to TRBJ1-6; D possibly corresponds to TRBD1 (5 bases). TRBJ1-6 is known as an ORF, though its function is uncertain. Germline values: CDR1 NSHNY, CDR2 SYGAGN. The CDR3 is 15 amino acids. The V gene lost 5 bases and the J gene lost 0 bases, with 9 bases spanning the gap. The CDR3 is CASRPDTSYNSPLYF. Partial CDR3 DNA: TGTGCCAGCAGACCGGACACTTCCTATAATTCGCCC.

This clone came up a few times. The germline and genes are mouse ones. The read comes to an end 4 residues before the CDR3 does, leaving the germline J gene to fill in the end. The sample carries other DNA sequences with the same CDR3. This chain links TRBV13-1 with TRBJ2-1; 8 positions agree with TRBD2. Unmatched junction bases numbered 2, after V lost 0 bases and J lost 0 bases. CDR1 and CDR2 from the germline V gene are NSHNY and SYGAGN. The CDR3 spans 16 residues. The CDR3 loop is CASSDAGGLNYAEQFF. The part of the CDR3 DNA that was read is TGTGCCAGCAGTGATGCTGGGGGGCTTAACTATGCT.

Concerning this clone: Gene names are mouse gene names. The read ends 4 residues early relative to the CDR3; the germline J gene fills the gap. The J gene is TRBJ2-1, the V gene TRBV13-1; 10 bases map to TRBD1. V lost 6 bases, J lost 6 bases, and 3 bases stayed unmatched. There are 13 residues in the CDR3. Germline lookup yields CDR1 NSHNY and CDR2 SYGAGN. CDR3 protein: CASKGQGFAEQFF. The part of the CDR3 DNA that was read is TGTGCCAGCAAGGGACAGGGGTTTGCT.

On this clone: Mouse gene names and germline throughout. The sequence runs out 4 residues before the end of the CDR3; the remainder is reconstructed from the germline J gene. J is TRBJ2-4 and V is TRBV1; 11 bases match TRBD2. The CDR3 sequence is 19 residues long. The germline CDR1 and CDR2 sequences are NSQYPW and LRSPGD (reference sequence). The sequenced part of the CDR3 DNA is TGCACCTGCAGTGCAGGCCCCAGTCCCGGGACTGGGGGAGAAAAC. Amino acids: CTCSAGPSPGTGGEN. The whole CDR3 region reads CTCSAGPSPGTGGENTLYF.

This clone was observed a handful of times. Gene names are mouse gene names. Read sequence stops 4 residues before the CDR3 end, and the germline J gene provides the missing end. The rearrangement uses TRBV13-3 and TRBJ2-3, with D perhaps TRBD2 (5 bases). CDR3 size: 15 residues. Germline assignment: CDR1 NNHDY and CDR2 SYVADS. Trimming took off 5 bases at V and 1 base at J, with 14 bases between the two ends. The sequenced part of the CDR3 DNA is TGTGCCAGCAGCCCCCCGACTGAGGGTGCAGAA. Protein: CASSPPTEGAE. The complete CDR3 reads CASSPPTEGAETLYF.

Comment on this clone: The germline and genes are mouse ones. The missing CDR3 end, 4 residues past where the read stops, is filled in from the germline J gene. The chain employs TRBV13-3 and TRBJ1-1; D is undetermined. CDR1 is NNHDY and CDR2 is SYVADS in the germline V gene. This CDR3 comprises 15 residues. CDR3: CASSDAGESDSEVFF. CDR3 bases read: TGTGCCAGCAGTGATGCTGGGGAGTCGGACTCA.

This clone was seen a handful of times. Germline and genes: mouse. Partial CDR3 DNA: TGTGCCAGCAGTTGGGGACACCATAGTGCAGAA. This sequence encodes CASSWGHHSAE. The whole CDR3 is CASSWGHHSAETLYF. The rearrangement uses TRBV19 and TRBJ2-3, with a possible D match to TRBD1 (6 bases). Read coverage stops 4 residues before the CDR3 terminus; the germline J gene supplies the remainder. This CDR3 is built from 15 residues. V was trimmed by 4 bases and J by 0 bases, leaving 12 bases between them. The germline V gene encodes CDR1 FNHDT and CDR2 SITEND (reference sequence). The whole variable domain, filled in from reference TRBV19 and TRBJ2-3, reads GGIITQTPKFLIGQEGQKLTLKCQQNFNHDTMYWYRQDSGKGLRLIYYSITENDLQKGDLSEGYDASREKKSSFSLTVTSAQKNEMAVFLCASSWGHHSAETLYFGSGTRLTVL.

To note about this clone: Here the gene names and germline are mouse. Partial CDR3 DNA: TGTGCCAGCAGAACAGAGACAAACTCC. It is translated as CASRTETNS. The complete CDR3 protein is CASRTETNSDYTF. The rearrangement links TRBV13-3 to TRBJ1-2; D is ambiguous. The missing CDR3 end, 4 residues past where the read stops, is filled in from the germline J gene. Germline V gene lookup returns CDR1 NNHDY and CDR2 SYVADS. The CDR3 is made up of 13 amino acids. V lost 5 bases and J lost 0, with 8 bases in between.

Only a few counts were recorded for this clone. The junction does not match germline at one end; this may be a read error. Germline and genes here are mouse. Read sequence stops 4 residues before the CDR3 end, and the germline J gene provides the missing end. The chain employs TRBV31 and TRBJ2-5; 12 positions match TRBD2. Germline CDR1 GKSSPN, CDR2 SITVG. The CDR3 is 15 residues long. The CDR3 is CSWSPDWGGRDTQYF. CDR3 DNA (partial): TGTTCCTGGAGTCCTGACTGGGGGGGCCGGGAC.

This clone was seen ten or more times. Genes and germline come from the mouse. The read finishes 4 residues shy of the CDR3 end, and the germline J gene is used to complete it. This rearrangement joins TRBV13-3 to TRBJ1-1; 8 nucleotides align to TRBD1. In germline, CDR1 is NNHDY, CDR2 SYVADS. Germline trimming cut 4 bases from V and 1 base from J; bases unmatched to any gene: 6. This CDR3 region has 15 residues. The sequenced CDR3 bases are TGTGCCAGCAGTTGGACAGGGAGGGAAAACACA. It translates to CASSWTGRENT. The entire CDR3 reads CASSWTGRENTEVFF.

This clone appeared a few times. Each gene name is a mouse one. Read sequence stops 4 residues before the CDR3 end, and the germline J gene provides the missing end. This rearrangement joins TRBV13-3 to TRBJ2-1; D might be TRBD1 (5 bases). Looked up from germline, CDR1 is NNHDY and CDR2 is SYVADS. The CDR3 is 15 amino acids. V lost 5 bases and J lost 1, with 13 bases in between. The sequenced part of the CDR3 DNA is TGTGCCAGCAGGGCCGGACAAACCAACTATGCT. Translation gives CASRAGQTNYA. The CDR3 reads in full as CASRAGQTNYAEQFF.

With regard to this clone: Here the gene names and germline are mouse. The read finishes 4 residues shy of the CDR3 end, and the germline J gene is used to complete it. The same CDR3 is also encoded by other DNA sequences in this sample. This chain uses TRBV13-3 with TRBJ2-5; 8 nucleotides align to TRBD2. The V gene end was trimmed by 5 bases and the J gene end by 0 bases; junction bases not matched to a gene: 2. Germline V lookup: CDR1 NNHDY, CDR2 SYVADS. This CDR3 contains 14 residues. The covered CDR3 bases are TGTGCCAGCAGCTGGACTGGGAACCAAGAC. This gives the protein CASSWTGNQD. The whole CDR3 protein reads CASSWTGNQDTQYF.

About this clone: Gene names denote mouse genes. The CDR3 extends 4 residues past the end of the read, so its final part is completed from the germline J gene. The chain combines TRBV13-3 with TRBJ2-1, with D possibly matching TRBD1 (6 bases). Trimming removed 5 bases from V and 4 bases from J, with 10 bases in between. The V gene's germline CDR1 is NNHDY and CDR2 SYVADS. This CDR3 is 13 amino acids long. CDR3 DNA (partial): TGTGCCAGCAGACGGGACATTTATGCT. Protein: CASRRDIYA. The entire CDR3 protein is CASRRDIYAEQFF.